The subject of this entry is one T cell receptor (beta chain). The antigen remains undetermined. Stated time point: week 23, last vaccination. Every single dose of the vaccine, 300 ug of mutant IDH1 20-mer peptide, came with topical imiquimod. Germline assignment: CDR1 SGHAT and CDR2 FQNNGV. V shed 1 base and J 0 bases; nucleotides not matched to a gene: 3. This CDR3 region has 16 residues. Repertoires were generated with immunoSEQ multiplex PCR, while TCRdb's copy carries only in-frame clones and drops some. The data contain 60,000 to 100,000 clones, more than 80% of them singletons. This entry belongs to a study of a mutant IDH1 vaccine in newly diagnosed glioma. Overall study context: Vaccination started 4-6 weeks after radiotherapy alone, or with temozolomide cycles.

The sequenced sample was PBMCs, obtained from a glioma patient whose treatment included an IDH1 peptide vaccine. The TCR was taken from a woman between 45 and 65 years old with glioma. This sequence joins TRBV11-2 and TRBJ2-3; the match to TRBD2 covers 8 bases. The CDR3 region is CASSLGLAGSTDTQYF. DNA for the CDR3: TGTGCCAGCAGCTTAGGGCTAGCGGGTAGCACAGATACGCAGTATTTT.